Listed below are T cell receptor beta chains from one sample, sequenced in a study of T cell responses to AZD1222 COVID-19 vaccine. Clones were read by immunoSEQ multiplex PCR, and TCRdb kept only the in-frame ones, dropping some. Counted here are about 54,000 clones, about 90% occurring once; the ten biggest clones make up roughly 4%. Sequences were derived from peripheral blood, sampled on day 0 of AZD1222 vaccination. The origin of the receptors is an adult in good health. Both conserved end residues are part of each CDR3. D genes are given only for firm matches. Clone size is shown for a subset of rows, as once, few, many or a class of expanded clone.

clone_size d_call j_call v_call cdr3_length cdr3_nt cdr3_aa
- - TRBJ1-1 TRBV7-6 17 TGTGCCAGCAGCTTAACAGCAGGGAAGTTTATGAACACTGAAGCTTTCTTT CASSLTAGKFMNTEAFF
- TRBD1 TRBJ1-2 TRBV12-3/TRBV12-4 13 TGTGCCAGCAGTCGCGACAGGGGTGATGGCTACACCTTC CASSRDRGDGYTF
- TRBD1 TRBJ2-2 TRBV4-1 16 TGCGCCACCTCCAGAATCCGGGACAGAAGGACCGGGGAGCTGTTTTTT CATSRIRDRRTGELFF
- - TRBJ1-5 TRBV7-8 16 TGTGCCAGCAGCTTTTCGACTTTTCAGGGGAATCAGCCCCAGCATTTT CASSFSTFQGNQPQHF
- - TRBJ2-7 TRBV27 14 TGTGCCAGCAGGGTTGGTGGGAGCTCCTACGAGCAGTACTTC CASRVGGSSYEQYF
once TRBD1 TRBJ2-1 TRBV7-7 18 TGTGCTAGCAGCTTAGCGGGGGCGGGACAGGGGGTATACAATGAGCAGTTCTTC CASSLAGAGQGVYNEQFF
- TRBD1 TRBJ1-6 TRBV30 14 TGTGCCTTTACTCGGGACAGTTATAATTCACCCCTCCACTTT CAFTRDSYNSPLHF
- - TRBJ1-1 TRBV13 14 TGTGCCAGCAGCACCGACAATTTTCTGTTCCCCGCTTTCTTT CASSTDNFLFPAFF
- - TRBJ1-2 TRBV18 12 TGTGCCAGCTCACCCGGCCTATATGGCTACACCTTC CASSPGLYGYTF
- - TRBJ2-7 TRBV9 14 TGTGCCAGCAGCGTAGGCAGGGAAGGCGACGAGCAGTACTTC CASSVGREGDEQYF
- - TRBJ2-1 TRBV19 14 TGTGCCAGTAGTATGGGCAGGGAGAGCAATGAGCAGTTCTTC CASSMGRESNEQFF
few TRBD1 TRBJ1-4 TRBV18 15 TGTGCCAGCTCTTTACAGGGGACAACTAATGAAAAACTGTTTTTT CASSLQGTTNEKLFF